Listed below are T cell receptor beta chains from one sample, sequenced in a study of shared clonotypes between healthy human individuals. Sequencing was performed with immunoSEQ multiplex PCR; in TCRdb, only in-frame clones are kept and a portion is missing. This table holds almost 750,000 clones, over 55% found once. Sequencing was carried out using memory CD4+ T cells sorted from blood. The receptors here all came from a woman aged 25-40 years in good health. The CDR3 runs from the conserved cysteine through the conserved F or W. A D gene is named only where the DNA matches it firmly. For some rows the clone size is stated as once, few or many, or as a class when expanded; others skip it.

clone_size: many; d_call: -; j_call: TRBJ2-7; v_call: TRBV10-3; cdr3_aa: CATQDPLSYEQYF; cdr3_nt: TGTGCCACCCAAGACCCCCTCTCCTACGAGCAGTACTTC
clone_size: -; d_call: -; j_call: TRBJ2-2; v_call: TRBV29-1; cdr3_aa: CSVEVGSGTGELFF; cdr3_nt: TGCAGCGTTGAAGTCGGGAGTGGTACCGGGGAGCTGTTTTTT
clone_size: -; d_call: -; j_call: TRBJ2-3; v_call: TRBV14; cdr3_aa: CASSQAVGEGDTQYF; cdr3_nt: TGTGCCAGCAGCCAAGCTGTAGGGGAAGGGGATACGCAGTATTTT
clone_size: -; d_call: -; j_call: TRBJ2-3; v_call: TRBV10-1; cdr3_aa: CASSESAGSDTQYF; cdr3_nt: TGCGCCAGCAGTGAGTCTGCGGGGTCAGATACGCAGTATTTT
clone_size: few; d_call: TRBD2; j_call: TRBJ2-3; v_call: TRBV7-2; cdr3_aa: CASSRSSGSTDTQYF; cdr3_nt: TGTGCCAGCAGCAGGTCTAGCGGGAGCACAGATACGCAGTATTTT
clone_size: -; d_call: -; j_call: TRBJ1-2; v_call: TRBV29-1; cdr3_aa: CSGLGSGLNGYTF; cdr3_nt: TGCAGCGGCCTCGGTTCAGGCTTAAATGGCTACACCTTC
clone_size: -; d_call: -; j_call: TRBJ1-1; v_call: TRBV11-1; cdr3_aa: CASSLVRRTEAFF; cdr3_nt: TGTGCCAGCAGCTTAGTCAGACGCACTGAAGCTTTCTTT
clone_size: few; d_call: -; j_call: TRBJ2-2; v_call: TRBV19; cdr3_aa: CASTQGRLVGELFF; cdr3_nt: TGTGCCAGTACCCAGGGGCGACTTGTCGGGGAGCTGTTTTTT
clone_size: -; d_call: TRBD1; j_call: TRBJ1-1; v_call: TRBV28; cdr3_aa: CASSLMPQGARTEAFF; cdr3_nt: TGTGCCAGCAGTTTAATGCCACAGGGGGCGCGAACTGAAGCTTTCTTT
clone_size: few; d_call: -; j_call: TRBJ1-2; v_call: TRBV28; cdr3_aa: CASSLRGTYGYTF; cdr3_nt: TGTGCCAGCAGTTTAAGGGGTACCTATGGCTACACCTTC
clone_size: -; d_call: -; j_call: TRBJ2-3; v_call: TRBV9; cdr3_aa: CASSVAGEPDTQYF; cdr3_nt: TGTGCCAGCAGCGTAGCAGGAGAACCCGATACGCAGTATTTT
clone_size: -; d_call: TRBD2; j_call: TRBJ2-5; v_call: TRBV2; cdr3_aa: CASSEEGLAGETQYF; cdr3_nt: TGTGCCAGCAGTGAAGAAGGACTAGCGGGAGAGACCCAGTACTTC
clone_size: -; d_call: -; j_call: TRBJ1-1; v_call: TRBV6-5; cdr3_aa: CASSYELTDEAFF; cdr3_nt: TGTGCCAGCAGTTACGAACTTACGGATGAAGCTTTCTTT
clone_size: -; d_call: TRBD2; j_call: TRBJ2-6; v_call: TRBV18; cdr3_aa: CASSPQGLATFSGANVLTF; cdr3_nt: TGTGCCAGCTCACCACAGGGACTAGCGACCTTCTCTGGGGCCAACGTCCTGACTTTC
clone_size: -; d_call: -; j_call: TRBJ1-2; v_call: TRBV29-1; cdr3_aa: CSVEDQSRTGYTF; cdr3_nt: TGCAGCGTTGAAGATCAGAGTAGGACTGGCTACACCTTC
clone_size: -; d_call: -; j_call: TRBJ1-2; v_call: TRBV10-3; cdr3_aa: CAIALGPNYGYTF; cdr3_nt: TGTGCCATCGCATTGGGGCCAAACTATGGCTACACCTTC
clone_size: few; d_call: -; j_call: TRBJ1-5; v_call: TRBV25-1; cdr3_aa: CASSDKHGYQPQHF; cdr3_nt: TGTGCCAGCAGTGATAAACACGGGTATCAGCCCCAGCATTTT
clone_size: few; d_call: -; j_call: TRBJ2-1; v_call: TRBV19; cdr3_aa: CASSTLGQYNEQFF; cdr3_nt: TGTGCCAGTAGTACCCTCGGACAGTACAATGAGCAGTTCTTC
clone_size: -; d_call: -; j_call: TRBJ2-1; v_call: TRBV29-1; cdr3_aa: CSVEGAVVPDNEQFF; cdr3_nt: TGCAGCGTTGAAGGGGCGGTAGTTCCGGACAATGAGCAGTTCTTC
clone_size: -; d_call: TRBD2; j_call: TRBJ2-1; v_call: TRBV4-1; cdr3_aa: CASSQGVGGSSYNEQFF; cdr3_nt: TGCGCCAGCAGCCAAGGAGTGGGCGGGAGCTCCTACAATGAGCAGTTCTTC
clone_size: once; d_call: -; j_call: TRBJ2-5; v_call: TRBV18; cdr3_aa: CASSPRRAQETQYF; cdr3_nt: TGTGCCAGCTCGCCTAGGCGCGCCCAAGAGACCCAGTACTTC
clone_size: -; d_call: -; j_call: TRBJ1-5; v_call: TRBV19; cdr3_aa: CASSPHLQPQHF; cdr3_nt: TGTGCCAGTAGTCCCCATCTCCAGCCCCAGCATTTT
clone_size: -; d_call: TRBD2; j_call: TRBJ2-1; v_call: TRBV6-4; cdr3_aa: CASSDSLLAGAYNEQFF; cdr3_nt: TGTGCCAGCAGTGACTCGTTACTAGCGGGGGCATACAATGAGCAGTTCTTC
clone_size: -; d_call: TRBD2; j_call: TRBJ2-2; v_call: TRBV9; cdr3_aa: CASSGPGLATGELFF; cdr3_nt: TGTGCCAGCAGCGGGCCGGGACTAGCGACCGGGGAGCTGTTTTTT
clone_size: -; d_call: TRBD2; j_call: TRBJ2-5; v_call: TRBV4-2; cdr3_aa: CASSQDLGLATPMNF; cdr3_nt: TGTGCCAGCAGCCAAGATTTGGGACTAGCGACCCCAATGAACTTC
clone_size: -; d_call: -; j_call: TRBJ2-4; v_call: TRBV27; cdr3_aa: CASSFRVLAKNIQYF; cdr3_nt: TGTGCCAGCAGTTTCCGGGTCTTAGCCAAAAACATTCAGTACTTC
clone_size: once; d_call: TRBD2; j_call: TRBJ2-7; v_call: TRBV7-9; cdr3_aa: CASSINSGGAYEQYF; cdr3_nt: TGTGCCAGCAGCATTAATAGCGGGGGAGCCTACGAGCAGTACTTC
clone_size: -; d_call: TRBD2; j_call: TRBJ2-3; v_call: TRBV5-8; cdr3_aa: CASSLGFWTSGGYTQYF; cdr3_nt: TGTGCCAGCAGCTTAGGTTTCTGGACTAGCGGTGGTTATACGCAGTATTTT
clone_size: -; d_call: TRBD1; j_call: TRBJ2-7; v_call: TRBV30; cdr3_aa: CAWSVGWQGVDEQYF; cdr3_nt: TGTGCCTGGAGTGTTGGATGGCAGGGGGTTGACGAGCAGTACTTC